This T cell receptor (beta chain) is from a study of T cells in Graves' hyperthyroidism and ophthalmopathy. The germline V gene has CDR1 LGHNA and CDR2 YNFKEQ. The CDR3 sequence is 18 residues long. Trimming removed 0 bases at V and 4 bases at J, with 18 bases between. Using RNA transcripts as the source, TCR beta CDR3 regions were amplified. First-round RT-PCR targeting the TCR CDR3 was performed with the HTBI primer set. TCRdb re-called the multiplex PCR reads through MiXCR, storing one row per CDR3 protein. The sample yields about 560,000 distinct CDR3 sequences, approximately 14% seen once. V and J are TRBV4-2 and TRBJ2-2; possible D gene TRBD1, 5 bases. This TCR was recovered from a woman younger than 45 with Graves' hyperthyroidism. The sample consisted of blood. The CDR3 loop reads CASSQDWPLYRITGELFF. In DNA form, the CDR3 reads TGTGCCAGCAGCCAAGATTGGCCCCTTTACAGGATCACCGGGGAGCTGTTTTTT.